This entry lists 27 T cell receptor beta chains sequenced from one sample in a study of molecular identifiers for immune sequencing clone quantification. TCRdb reprocessed the PCR reads via MiXCR and lists one record per CDR3 protein. The table has over 300,000 distinct CDR3 sequences, 24% seen once; the top ten hold 0.65% to 0.75%. Sequencing was performed on naive CD8+ T cells from blood, with Jurkat cell RNA spiked in. The subset denotes: FACS-sorted CD8+CD4-CCR7+CD45RA+ naive T cells. The receptors originated from a human donor in good health. Some libraries in this study had Jurkat cell RNA spiked in.

This chain links TRBV5-6 with TRBJ2-1; D is perhaps TRBD1 or TRBD2 (6 bases each). V lost 9 bases to trimming and J lost 8 bases, with 18 bases between them. The CDR3 runs 13 residues. CDR1 is SGHDT and CDR2 is YYEEEE in the germline V gene. The chain's CDR3 is CATRTRGAHEQFF. The CDR3 nucleotides read TGTGCCACCCGAACAAGGGGGGCGCATGAGCAGTTCTTC.

This clonotype has ten or more counts. V gene TRBV12-3 or TRBV12-4 combines with J gene TRBJ1-5, with 8 bases matching TRBD1. V gave up 6 bases and J gave up 7 bases; unmatched junction bases: 8. There are 14 residues in the CDR3. CDR3: CASSRRQGMQPQHF. In nucleotides, the CDR3 is TGTGCCAGCAGCCGGAGACAGGGGATGCAGCCCCAGCATTTT.

This clonotype was recorded at least ten times. The chain is built from TRBV12-3 or TRBV12-4 and TRBJ2-5; D is perhaps TRBD2 (5 bases). CDR3 size: 12 residues. Trimming removed 3 bases from V and 9 bases from J, with 11 bases in between. In DNA, the CDR3 is TGTGCCAGCAGTTTGCGTAGCGCGGCCCAGTACTTC. Encoded protein: CASSLRSAAQYF.

This clonotype was counted at least ten times. V is TRBV5-1 and J is TRBJ2-2; tentative D call: TRBD2 (5 bases). The CDR3 sequence is 14 residues long. The V end was cut by 5 bases, the J end by 2 bases, with 10 bases between. Germline V CDR1 and CDR2: SGHRS, YFSETQ. CDR3 bases: TGCGCCAGCAGATTCGGGGTCAACACCGGGGAGCTGTTTTTT. Residues: CASRFGVNTGELFF. Using reference TRBV5-1 and TRBJ2-2 for the parts outside the CDR3, the full variable domain is KAGVTQTPRYLIKTRGQQVTLSCSPISGHRSVSWYQQTPGQGLQFLFEYFSETQRNKGNFPGRFSGRQFSNSRSEMNVSTLELGDSALYLCASRFGVNTGELFFGEGSRLTVL.

In nucleotides, the CDR3 is TGTGCCAGCAGCTCCCCGGGACGGGGAATCTACGAGCAGTACTTC. This sequence encodes CASSSPGRGIYEQYF. The V call is TRBV7-2, the J call TRBJ2-7, with D possibly being TRBD1 or TRBD2 (5 bases each). The CDR3 consists of 15 residues. Trimming removed 4 bases at V and 3 bases at J, with 16 bases between. From germline, CDR1 is SGHTA and CDR2 FQGNSA.

This chain uses TRBV4-1 with TRBJ2-7; 7 nucleotides match TRBD1. The trim removed 0 bases at V and 5 bases at J, leaving 10 bases unmatched. Germline V gene data show CDR1 as MGHRA and CDR2 as YSYEKL. This CDR3 region has 16 residues. The CDR3 sequence is CASSQDLQDRYDEQYF. In DNA form, the CDR3 reads TGCGCCAGCAGCCAAGATTTGCAGGACAGGTACGACGAGCAGTACTTC.

This clonotype was counted only a few times. The V call is TRBV27, the J call TRBJ1-1; no reliable D call. Trimming removed 3 bases at V and 3 bases at J, with 8 bases between. Germline CDR1 and CDR2: MNHEY and SMNVEV (reference sequence). This CDR3 has 13 amino acids. The DNA of the CDR3 is TGTGCCAGCAGTTTGGCCAGTGACACTGAAGCTTTCTTT. Translating gives CASSLASDTEAFF.

The J gene is TRBJ1-1, the V gene TRBV7-9; tentatively, D is TRBD1 (6 bases). The length of the CDR3 is 15 residues. The V gene lost 3 bases and the J gene lost 0 bases, with 11 bases spanning the gap. Germline CDR1 is SEHNR and CDR2 is FQNEAQ (reference sequence). The CDR3: CASSFLQGLNTEAFF. The CDR3 bases are TGTGCCAGCAGCTTTCTACAGGGATTGAACACTGAAGCTTTCTTT.

The V call is TRBV24-1, the J call TRBJ2-3; 9 bases map to TRBD1. Germline assignment: CDR1 KGHDR and CDR2 SFDVKD. Trimming took 10 bases from V and 3 from J; bases not matched to a gene: 4. The CDR3 consists of 13 residues. CDR3 sequence reads: CATRGQGTDTQYF. In DNA, the CDR3 is TGTGCCACGAGAGGACAGGGGACAGATACGCAGTATTTT.

The CDR3 DNA is TGTGCCAGCAGCTTCCTCCAGGGTTATTCTTCACCCCTCCACTTT. Translation gives CASSFLQGYSSPLHF. The chain uses TRBV7-9 and TRBJ1-6, with D maybe TRBD1 (5 bases). The CDR3 has 15 residues. Trimming removed 3 bases at V and 9 bases at J, with 15 bases between. From germline, CDR1 is SEHNR and CDR2 FQNEAQ (reference sequence).

This chain joins TRBV19 and TRBJ2-3; 9 nucleotides line up with TRBD1. The V gene end was trimmed by 0 bases and the J gene end by 4 bases; junction bases not matched to a gene: 11. CDR3 length: 18 amino acids. Germline V gene lookup returns CDR1 LNHDA and CDR2 SQIVND (reference sequence). In DNA, the CDR3 is TGTGCCAGTAGTATAGATGTGGGCGGGACAGGGTTGTCAGATACGCAGTATTTT. Protein: CASSIDVGGTGLSDTQYF.

This clonotype was counted at least ten times. V and J are TRBV29-1 and TRBJ2-3; D is uncertain. The CDR3 extends over 12 amino acids. Deletions cut 1 base from V and 4 bases from J, with 6 bases between. Germline CDR1 and CDR2: SQVTM and ANQGSEA. The chain's CDR3 is CSVEVAPDTQYF. For the CDR3, the DNA is TGCAGCGTTGAAGTGGCCCCAGATACGCAGTATTTT.

Concerning this clonotype: Given a much more abundant clone one base away, this may be a read error. No conserved phenylalanine or tryptophan ends this CDR3, so it is likely a read error. The chain is built from TRBV7-2 and TRBJ2-7; 7 nucleotides match TRBD1. Trimming cost V 5 bases and J 2 bases; bases outside gene matches: 12. CDR1 SGHTA and CDR2 FQGNSA come from the germline V gene. CDR3 length: 16 amino acids. CDR3 coding DNA: TGTGCCAGCAGCACCCGGGACAGACTTCTTACCTACGAGCAGTACTCC. It codes for CASSTRDRLLTYEQYS.

A note on this clonotype: With a much larger clone just one base away, this may be a read error. The chain has TRBV4-3 and TRBJ2-6; 9 bases line up with TRBD1. Germline V gene sequence: CDR1 LGHNA, CDR2 YSLEER. The CDR3 is made up of 15 amino acids. The CDR3 protein is CAGSQDRGWANVLTF. CDR3 in DNA: TGCGCCGGCAGCCAGGACAGGGGCTGGGCCAACGTCCTGACTTTC.

This clonotype was counted at least ten times. V is TRBV7-9 and J is TRBJ1-2; D perhaps matches TRBD1 (5 bases). The CDR3 runs to 15 residues. Trimming shortened V by 7 bases and J by 3 bases, and 18 bases separated the two germline ends. Germline lookup yields CDR1 SEHNR and CDR2 FQNEAQ (reference sequence). CDR3 sequence: CASTHPWGIDYGYTF. The CDR3, as DNA: TGTGCCAGCACCCATCCTTGGGGGATTGACTATGGCTACACCTTC.

This clonotype was recorded at least ten times. The chain is built from TRBV29-1 and TRBJ2-2; 8 bases line up with TRBD1. Germline V gene lookup returns CDR1 SQVTM and CDR2 ANQGSEA. The ends lost 0 bases at V and 6 bases at J; junction bases unmatched: 9. The CDR3 is 16 amino acids. CDR3 region: CSVEDRGTGNPGELFF. CDR3 nucleotide sequence: TGCAGCGTTGAAGATCGGGGGACAGGCAACCCCGGGGAGCTGTTTTTT.

The chain recombines TRBV13 with TRBJ2-7; the match to TRBD1 covers 10 bases. The ends lost 4 bases at V and 9 bases at J; junction bases unmatched: 12. From germline, CDR1 is PRHDT and CDR2 FYEKMQ (reference sequence). This CDR3 has 15 residues. CDR3 DNA: TGTGCCAGCAGCTCCCGGGGACAGGGGACGAACGCGCAGTACTTC. As protein: CASSSRGQGTNAQYF.

The chain has TRBV6-2 or TRBV6-3 and TRBJ2-3; 10 bases agree with TRBD2. This CDR3 comprises 17 residues. The V segment lost 0 bases and the J segment 6 bases; nucleotides outside the gene matches: 9. Germline CDR1 is MNHEY and CDR2 is SVGEGT. The CDR3 loop is CASSYSASGSIWDTQYF. The CDR3 coding sequence is TGTGCCAGCAGTTACTCGGCTAGCGGGAGTATATGGGATACGCAGTATTTT.

In the case of this clonotype: This may arise from a read error, as a much more abundant clone is one base away. The chain recombines TRBV5-6 with TRBJ2-7; TRBD1 agrees at 8 bases. The V gene's germline CDR1 is SGHDT and CDR2 YYEEEE. The CDR3 is 16 residues long. CDR3 region: CASSWTDRDPWYVQYF. For the CDR3, the DNA is TGTGCCAGCAGCTGGACGGACAGGGATCCATGGTACGTGCAGTACTTC.

The chain recombines TRBV30 with TRBJ2-7, with 14 bases aligning to TRBD2. Germline CDR1 GTSNPN, CDR2 SVGIG (reference sequence). The CDR3 has 12 residues. The V and J ends lost 7 bases and 6 bases, in that order; junction bases with no gene match: 2. CDR3 coding DNA: TGTGCCTTGGGACTAGCGGGGGTCGAGCAGTACTTC. Translation: CALGLAGVEQYF.

A remark on this clonotype: Being one base from a much bigger clone, this may be a read error. V is TRBV29-1 and J is TRBJ2-7; 8 positions agree with TRBD1. CDR3 length: 14 amino acids. The V gene's germline CDR1 is SQVTM and CDR2 ANQGSEA. This CDR3 is CNVDTPGQEYEQYF. The CDR3, as DNA: TGCAACGTTGATACACCGGGACAGGAGTACGAGCAGTACTTC.

This clonotype was counted ten times or more. J is TRBJ2-7 and V is TRBV3-1, with D hard to call. Germline V gene data show CDR1 as LGHDT and CDR2 as YNNKEL (reference sequence). This CDR3 has 13 amino acids. V was clipped by 3 bases and J by 1 base, with 7 bases between them. CDR3: CASSQVGSYEQYF. Written as DNA, the CDR3 is TGTGCCAGCAGCCAGGTGGGGTCCTACGAGCAGTACTTC.

In regard to this clonotype: At one of its ends the junction is not consistent with the germline gene, which may arise from a read error. This chain connects TRBV5-1 to TRBJ1-1; perhaps TRBD1 as D (5 bases). CDR1 SGHRS and CDR2 YFSETQ come from the germline V gene. This CDR3 spans 13 amino acids. CDR3 sequence: CASSLAGITEALF. CDR3 sequence (DNA): TGCGCCAGCAGCTTGGCAGGGATCACTGAAGCTCTCTTT.

This clonotype was picked up a small number of times. The chain joins TRBV3-1 to TRBJ2-5, with 10 positions matching TRBD2. J lost 2 bases, V lost 2 bases, and 8 bases had no gene match. The CDR3 spans 17 residues. Per germline, CDR1 LGHDT and CDR2 YNNKEL (reference sequence). The CDR3 bases are TGTGCCAGCAGCCAAAAAGGACTAGCGGAGATACAAGAGACCCAGTACTTC. It codes for CASSQKGLAEIQETQYF.

Details on this clonotype: Since a much larger clone is just one base distant, this may be a read error. The chain recombines TRBV7-9 with TRBJ2-5; D not resolved. The CDR3 sequence is 12 residues long. Germline CDR1 and CDR2: SEHNR and FQNEAQ (reference sequence). CDR3 nucleotides: TGTGCCGGCAGCTTCCCCCAAGAGACCCAGTACTTC. It is translated as CAGSFPQETQYF.

Notes on this clonotype: The junction differs from germline at one of its ends, possibly a read error. The chain uses TRBV2 and TRBJ2-5; 7 nucleotides match TRBD1. The germline CDR1 and CDR2 sequences are SNHLY and FYNNEI. This CDR3 region has 16 residues. The CDR3 loop reads CASSGGPDRNQGTQYF. The CDR3 DNA reads TGTGCCAGCAGTGGCGGGCCGGACAGGAATCAAGGGACCCAGTACTTC.

This clonotype came up many times. The genes are TRBV5-4 and TRBJ2-1, with a possible D match to TRBD2 (5 bases). In germline, CDR1 is SGHNT, CDR2 YYREEE (reference sequence). The CDR3 covers 12 residues. V was cut by 4 bases and J by 7 bases, with 9 bases left in between. DNA of the CDR3: TGTGCCAGCAGCACGACTAAGAATGAGCAGTTCTTC. Its protein product is CASSTTKNEQFF.